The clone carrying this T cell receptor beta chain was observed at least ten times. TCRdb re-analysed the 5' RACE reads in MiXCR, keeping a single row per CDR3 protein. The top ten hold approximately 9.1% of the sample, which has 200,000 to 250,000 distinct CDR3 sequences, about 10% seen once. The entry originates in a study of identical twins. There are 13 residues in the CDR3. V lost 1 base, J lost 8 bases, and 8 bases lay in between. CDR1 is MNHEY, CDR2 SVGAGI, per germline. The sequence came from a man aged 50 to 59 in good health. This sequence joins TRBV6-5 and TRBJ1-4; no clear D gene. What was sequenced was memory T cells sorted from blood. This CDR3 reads CASSYYQGEKLFF. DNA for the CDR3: TGTGCCAGCAGTTACTACCAAGGGGAAAAACTGTTTTTT.